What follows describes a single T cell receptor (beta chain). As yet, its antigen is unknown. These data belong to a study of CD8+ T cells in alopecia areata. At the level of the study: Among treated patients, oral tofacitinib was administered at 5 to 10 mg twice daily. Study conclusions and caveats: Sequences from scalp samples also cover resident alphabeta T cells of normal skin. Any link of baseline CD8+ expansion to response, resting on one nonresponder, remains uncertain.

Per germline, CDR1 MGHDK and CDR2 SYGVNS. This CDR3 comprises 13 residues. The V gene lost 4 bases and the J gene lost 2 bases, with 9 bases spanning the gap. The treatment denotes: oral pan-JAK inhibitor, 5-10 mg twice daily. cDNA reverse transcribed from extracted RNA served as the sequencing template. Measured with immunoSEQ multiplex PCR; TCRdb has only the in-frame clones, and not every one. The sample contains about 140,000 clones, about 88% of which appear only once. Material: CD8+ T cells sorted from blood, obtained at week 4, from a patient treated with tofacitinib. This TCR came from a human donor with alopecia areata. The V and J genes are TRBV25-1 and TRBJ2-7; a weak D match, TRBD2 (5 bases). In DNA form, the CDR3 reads TGTGCCAGCAGTGCGGGGTTGACCTACGAGCAGTACTTC. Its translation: CASSAGLTYEQYF.